The rows below give T cell receptor delta chains drawn from one sample of a study of gamma-delta chains in newborns, infants, children. TCRdb re-processed the reads using CATT. The repertoire holds 9,000 to 13,000 delta-chain clones, with about 8.8% as singletons. The specimen was blood. These receptors all come from a child who was a newborn, infant or young child, either healthy, febrile or measles-vaccinated (not recorded which). CDR3s include the opening cysteine and the closing phenylalanine or tryptophan. The order of the fields is CDR3 protein, CDR3 DNA, V gene, clone size, J gene, D gene. D genes are given only for firm matches. Where a row states a size, it is once, few, many or the class of an expanded clone; other rows omit it.

CDR3 protein: CACDRLWGPDKLIF
CDR3 DNA: TGTGCCTGTGACAGGCTCTGGGGGCCCGATAAACTCATCTTT
V gene: TRDV2
clone size: few
J gene: TRDJ1
D gene: TRDD3

CDR3 protein: CACDTLGDTDTDKLIF
CDR3 DNA: TGTGCCTGTGACACGTTGGGGGATACGGACACCGATAAACTCATCTTT
V gene: TRDV2
clone size: NA
J gene: TRDJ1
D gene: TRDD3

CDR3 protein: CACDTTGGLSWDTRQMFF
CDR3 DNA: TGTGCCTGTGACACAACTGGGGGACTCTCCTGGGACACCCGACAGATGTTTTTC
V gene: TRDV2
clone size: NA
J gene: TRDJ3
D gene: TRDD3

CDR3 protein: CACDTTGGYESSWDTRQMFF
CDR3 DNA: TGTGCCTGTGACACCACTGGGGGATACGAGAGCTCCTGGGACACCCGACAGATGTTTTTC
V gene: TRDV2
clone size: few
J gene: TRDJ3
D gene: TRDD3

CDR3 protein: CACDTVLGDTRAADKLIF
CDR3 DNA: TGTGCCTGTGACACCGTACTGGGGGATACGAGAGCGGCCGATAAACTCATCTTT
V gene: TRDV2
clone size: NA
J gene: TRDJ1
D gene: TRDD3

CDR3 protein: CACDALEGTDKLIF
CDR3 DNA: TGTGCCTGTGACGCCTTGGAGGGGACCGATAAACTCATCTTT
V gene: TRDV2
clone size: NA
J gene: TRDJ1
D gene: NA

CDR3 protein: CALGEPDGDTDKLIF
CDR3 DNA: TGTGCTCTTGGGGAACCAGATGGAGACACCGATAAACTCATCTTT
V gene: TRDV1
clone size: NA
J gene: TRDJ1
D gene: NA

CDR3 protein: CACAKPPFHIKGDKLIF
CDR3 DNA: TGTGCCTGTGCCAAACCCCCATTCCACATAAAGGGCGATAAACTCATCTTT
V gene: TRDV2
clone size: few
J gene: TRDJ1
D gene: NA

CDR3 protein: CACDTVSTGGYAALTAQLFF
CDR3 DNA: TGTGCCTGTGACACCGTCAGTACTGGGGGATACGCGGCTTTGACAGCACAACTCTTCTTT
V gene: TRDV2
clone size: NA
J gene: TRDJ2
D gene: TRDD3

CDR3 protein: CACDTMLGGNTDKLIF
CDR3 DNA: TGTGCCTGTGACACAATGCTGGGGGGGAACACCGATAAACTCATCTTT
V gene: TRDV2
clone size: few
J gene: TRDJ1
D gene: TRDD3

CDR3 protein: CACDTVGLGDTPKKLIF
CDR3 DNA: TGTGCCTGTGACACCGTCGGCCTGGGGGATACACCCAAAAAACTCATCTTT
V gene: TRDV2
clone size: NA
J gene: TRDJ1
D gene: TRDD3

CDR3 protein: CACDLLGAHTDKLIF
CDR3 DNA: TGTGCCTGTGATCTACTGGGGGCACACACCGATAAACTCATCTTT
V gene: TRDV2
clone size: NA
J gene: TRDJ1
D gene: TRDD3

CDR3 protein: CACDTVVRTDKLIF
CDR3 DNA: TGTGCCTGTGACACCGTTGTTAGAACCGATAAACTCATCTTT
V gene: TRDV2
clone size: NA
J gene: TRDJ1
D gene: NA

CDR3 protein: CACDTLTGTDKFIF
CDR3 DNA: TGTGCCTGTGACACGCTCACTGGCACCGATAAATTCATCTTT
V gene: TRDV2
clone size: NA
J gene: TRDJ1
D gene: NA

CDR3 protein: CACDTVRLGDYSWDTRQMFF
CDR3 DNA: TGTGCCTGTGACACCGTCCGACTGGGGGATTACTCCTGGGACACCCGACAGATGTTTTTC
V gene: TRDV2
clone size: few
J gene: TRDJ3
D gene: TRDD3

CDR3 protein: CACDSIVLGGTTDKLIF
CDR3 DNA: TGTGCCTGTGACTCCATCGTACTGGGGGGGACCACCGATAAACTCATCTTT
V gene: TRDV2
clone size: NA
J gene: TRDJ1
D gene: TRDD3

CDR3 protein: CACDTVGDRSTDKLIF
CDR3 DNA: TGTGCCTGTGACACCGTAGGGGATCGTAGCACCGATAAACTCATCTTT
V gene: TRDV2
clone size: few
J gene: TRDJ1
D gene: NA

CDR3 protein: CACDFLGTDKLIF
CDR3 DNA: TGTGCCTGTGATTTCCTCGGCACCGATAAACTCATCTTT
V gene: TRDV2
clone size: NA
J gene: TRDJ1
D gene: NA

CDR3 protein: CACDTVGGNTDKLIF
CDR3 DNA: TGTGCCTGTGACACCGTAGGGGGAAACACCGATAAACTCATCTTT
V gene: TRDV2
clone size: large
J gene: TRDJ1
D gene: NA

CDR3 protein: CACDTWTGGYEAGLIF
CDR3 DNA: TGTGCCTGTGACACCTGGACTGGGGGATACGAAGCGGGACTCATCTTT
V gene: TRDV2
clone size: few
J gene: TRDJ1
D gene: TRDD3

CDR3 protein: CACDTLLGDTDKLIF
CDR3 DNA: TGTGCCTGTGACACTTTGCTGGGGGATACCGATAAACTCATCTTT
V gene: TRDV2
clone size: few
J gene: TRDJ1
D gene: TRDD3

CDR3 protein: CARDSLYTGGALTAQLFF
CDR3 DNA: TGTGCCCGTGACAGCCTCTATACTGGGGGAGCTTTGACAGCACAACTCTTCTTT
V gene: TRDV2
clone size: NA
J gene: TRDJ2
D gene: TRDD3

CDR3 protein: CACDILIPTRGDPGDTDKLIF
CDR3 DNA: TGTGCCTGTGACATTCTAATTCCTACGCGGGGGGACCCGGGGGACACCGATAAACTCATCTTT
V gene: TRDV2
clone size: few
J gene: TRDJ1
D gene: NA